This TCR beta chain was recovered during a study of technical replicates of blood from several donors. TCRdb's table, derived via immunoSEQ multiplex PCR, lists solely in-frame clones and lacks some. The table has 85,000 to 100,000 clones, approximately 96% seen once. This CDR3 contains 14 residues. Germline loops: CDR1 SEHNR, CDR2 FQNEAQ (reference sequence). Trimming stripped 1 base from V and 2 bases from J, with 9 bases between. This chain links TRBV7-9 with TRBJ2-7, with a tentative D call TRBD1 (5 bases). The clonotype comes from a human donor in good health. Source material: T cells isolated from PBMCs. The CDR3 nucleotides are TGTGCCAGCAGCTTAGAAATCAGGGCCTACGAGCAGTACTTC. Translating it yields CASSLEIRAYEQYF.